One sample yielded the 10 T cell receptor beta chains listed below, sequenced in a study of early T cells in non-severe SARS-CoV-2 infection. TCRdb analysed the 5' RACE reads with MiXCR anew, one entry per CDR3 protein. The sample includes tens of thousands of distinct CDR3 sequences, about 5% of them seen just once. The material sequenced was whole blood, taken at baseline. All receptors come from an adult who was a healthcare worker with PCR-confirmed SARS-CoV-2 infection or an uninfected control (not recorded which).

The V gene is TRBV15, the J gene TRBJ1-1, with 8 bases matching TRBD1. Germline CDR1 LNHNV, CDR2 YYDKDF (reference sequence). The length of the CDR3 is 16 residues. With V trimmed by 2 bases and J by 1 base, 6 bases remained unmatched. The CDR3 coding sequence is TGTGCCACCAGCAGACCCCACAGGGGGAAGAACACTGAAGCTTTCTTT. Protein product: CATSRPHRGKNTEAFF.

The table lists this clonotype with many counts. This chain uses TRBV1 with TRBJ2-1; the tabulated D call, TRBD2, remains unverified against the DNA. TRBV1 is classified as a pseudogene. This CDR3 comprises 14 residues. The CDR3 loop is CTSTQREEGDEQFF. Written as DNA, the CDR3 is TGCACCAGCACCCAGCGGGAGGAGGGGGATGAGCAGTTCTTC.

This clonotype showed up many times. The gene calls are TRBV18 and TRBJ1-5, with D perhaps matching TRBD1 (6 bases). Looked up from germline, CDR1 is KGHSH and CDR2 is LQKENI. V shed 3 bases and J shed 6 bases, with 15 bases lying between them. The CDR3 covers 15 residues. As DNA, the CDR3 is TGTGCCAGCTCACCCGACTCAGGGGCAGGTCAGCCCCAGCATTTT. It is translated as CASSPDSGAGQPQHF.

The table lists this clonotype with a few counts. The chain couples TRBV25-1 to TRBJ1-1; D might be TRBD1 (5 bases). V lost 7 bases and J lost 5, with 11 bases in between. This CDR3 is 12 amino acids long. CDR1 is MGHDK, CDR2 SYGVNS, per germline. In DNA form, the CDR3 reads TGTGCCAGCACGGAGGGGAAAACTGAAGCTTTCTTT. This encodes CASTEGKTEAFF.

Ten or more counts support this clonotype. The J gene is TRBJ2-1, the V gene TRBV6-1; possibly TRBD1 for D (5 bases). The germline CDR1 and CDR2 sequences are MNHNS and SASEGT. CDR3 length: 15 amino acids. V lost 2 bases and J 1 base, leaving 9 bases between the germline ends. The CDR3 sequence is CASSELGDSYNEQFF. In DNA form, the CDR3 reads TGTGCCAGCAGTGAATTAGGGGATTCCTACAATGAGCAGTTCTTC.

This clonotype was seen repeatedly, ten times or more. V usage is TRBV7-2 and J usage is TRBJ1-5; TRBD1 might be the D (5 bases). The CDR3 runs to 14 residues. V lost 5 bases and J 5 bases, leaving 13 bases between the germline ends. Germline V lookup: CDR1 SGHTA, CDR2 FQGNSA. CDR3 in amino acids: CASSPSIGDQPQHF. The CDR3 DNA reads TGTGCCAGCAGCCCATCCATAGGGGATCAGCCCCAGCATTTT.

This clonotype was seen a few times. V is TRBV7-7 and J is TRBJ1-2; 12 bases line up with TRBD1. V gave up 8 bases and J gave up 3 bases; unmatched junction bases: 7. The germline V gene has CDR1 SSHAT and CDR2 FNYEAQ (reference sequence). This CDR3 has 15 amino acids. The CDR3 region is CASRAGTGGDYGYTF. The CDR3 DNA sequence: TGTGCCAGCCGAGCTGGGACAGGGGGCGACTATGGCTACACCTTC.

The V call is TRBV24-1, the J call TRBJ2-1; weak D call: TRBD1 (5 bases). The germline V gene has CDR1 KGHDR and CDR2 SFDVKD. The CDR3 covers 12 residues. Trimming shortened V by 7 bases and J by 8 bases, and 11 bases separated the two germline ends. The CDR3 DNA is TGTGCCACCAGCCGGACAAGGGATGAGCAGTTCTTC. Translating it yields CATSRTRDEQFF.

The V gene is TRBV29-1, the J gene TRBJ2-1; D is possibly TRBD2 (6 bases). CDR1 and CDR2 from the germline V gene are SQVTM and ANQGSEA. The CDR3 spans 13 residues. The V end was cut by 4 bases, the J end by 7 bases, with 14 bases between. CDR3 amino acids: CSVAPTGGNEQFF. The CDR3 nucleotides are TGCAGCGTTGCGCCCACTGGAGGGAATGAGCAGTTCTTC.

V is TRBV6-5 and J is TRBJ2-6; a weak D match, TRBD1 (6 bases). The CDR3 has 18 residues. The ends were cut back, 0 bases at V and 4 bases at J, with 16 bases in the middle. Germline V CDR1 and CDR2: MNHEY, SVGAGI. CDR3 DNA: TGTGCCAGCAGTTACTCGAGTATTCAGGGGCCCGGGGCCAACGTCCTGACTTTC. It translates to CASSYSSIQGPGANVLTF.